The 7 T cell receptor beta chains presented below share a single source sample, sequenced in a study of OX40 agonist ivuxolimab in advanced cancers. Assay used: immunoSEQ multiplex PCR; TCRdb lists only in-frame clones, some missing. This table holds approximately 100,000 clones, 90% found once. The starting material was CD4+ or CD8+ T cells sorted from blood, obtained in a trial of the OX40 agonist ivuxolimab. The source is an adult with an advanced solid tumor such as melanoma, head and neck, liver or kidney cancer.

Here the CDR3 DNA reads TGTGCCAGTAGTGGGGGGATTTTGGAGGGGCCGGGCACTGAAGCTTTCTTT. This encodes CASSGGILEGPGTEAFF. V usage is TRBV19 and J usage is TRBJ1-1, with D maybe TRBD1 (5 bases). CDR3 size: 17 residues. V lost 5 bases to trimming and J lost 4 bases, with 23 bases between them. Germline V lookup: CDR1 LNHDA, CDR2 SQIVND (reference sequence).

The chain combines TRBV5-6 with TRBJ1-2; D is uncertain. The CDR3 totals 13 residues. The germline CDR1 and CDR2 sequences are SGHDT and YYEEEE. V shed 4 bases and J shed 2 bases, with 9 bases lying between them. The DNA of the CDR3 is TGTGCCAGCAGCCCCGGCGGGAACTATGGCTACACCTTC. Translated, it gives CASSPGGNYGYTF.

The chain employs TRBV7-6 and TRBJ2-1; TRBD2 aligns across 7 bases. This CDR3 comprises 15 residues. J gave up 6 bases and V 0 bases, and 5 bases lay outside the gene matches. The V gene's germline CDR1 is SGHVS and CDR2 FNYEAQ. CDR3 DNA sequence: TGTGCCAGCAGCTTAGCCCGGACGGGGGGCAATGAGCAGTTCTTC. It translates to CASSLARTGGNEQFF.

This chain connects TRBV23-1 to TRBJ1-1; 8 nucleotides match TRBD1. TRBV23-1 is an ORF, with its function uncertain. CDR3 length: 13 amino acids. V was clipped by 11 bases and J by 2 bases; unmatched bases: 7. The DNA for the CDR3 is TGCGCCTGGACAGGGCCCCGTAACACTGAAGCTTTCTTT. This sequence encodes CAWTGPRNTEAFF.

This clone was recorded a few times. The genes are TRBV7-9 and TRBJ2-7; possibly TRBD2 for D (5 bases). The CDR3 consists of 13 residues. Trimming cost V 5 bases and J 4 bases, with 12 bases left between them. The V gene's germline CDR1 is SEHNR and CDR2 FQNEAQ (reference sequence). CDR3 region: CASSQLVDYEQYF. Written as DNA, the CDR3 is TGTGCCAGCAGCCAACTAGTGGATTACGAGCAGTACTTC.

The chain couples TRBV28 to TRBJ2-1; the D gene is possibly TRBD2 (7 bases). Germline assignment: CDR1 MDHEN and CDR2 SYDVKM. This CDR3 is 15 amino acids long. V was cut by 5 bases and J by 2 bases, with 13 bases left in between. CDR3 nucleotide sequence: TGTGCCAGCAGTGGCCGGGGGGCGGCCTACAATGAGCAGTTCTTC. It yields the protein CASSGRGAAYNEQFF.

The chain has TRBV15 and TRBJ2-5; D not certain. The CDR3 runs 15 residues. Germline V lookup: CDR1 LNHNV, CDR2 YYDKDF (reference sequence). With 0 bases removed from V and 1 base from J, the gap between germline ends came to 9 bases. The CDR3 loop reads CATSRDLGPQETQYF. The CDR3 coding sequence is TGTGCCACCAGCAGAGATTTGGGCCCCCAAGAGACCCAGTACTTC.